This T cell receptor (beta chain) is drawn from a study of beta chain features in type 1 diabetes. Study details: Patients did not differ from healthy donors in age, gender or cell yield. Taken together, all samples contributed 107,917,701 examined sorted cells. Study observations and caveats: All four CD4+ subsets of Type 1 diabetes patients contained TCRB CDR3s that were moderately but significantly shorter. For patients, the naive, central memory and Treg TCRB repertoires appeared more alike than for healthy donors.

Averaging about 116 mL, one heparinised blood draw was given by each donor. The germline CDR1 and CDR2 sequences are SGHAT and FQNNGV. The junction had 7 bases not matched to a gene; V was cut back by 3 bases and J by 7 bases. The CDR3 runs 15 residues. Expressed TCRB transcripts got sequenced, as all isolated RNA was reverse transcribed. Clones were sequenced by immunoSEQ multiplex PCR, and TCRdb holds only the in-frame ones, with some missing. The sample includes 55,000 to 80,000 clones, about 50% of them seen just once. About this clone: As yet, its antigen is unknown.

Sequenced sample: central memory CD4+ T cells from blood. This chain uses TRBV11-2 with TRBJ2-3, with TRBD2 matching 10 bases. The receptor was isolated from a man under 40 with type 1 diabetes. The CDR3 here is CASSLSGRAGNTQYF. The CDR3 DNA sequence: TGTGCCAGCAGCTTGAGCGGGAGGGCCGGGAATACGCAGTATTTT.